This T cell receptor (beta chain) came from a study of siplizumab effects on memory and regulatory T cells. Findings of the study overall: Roughly 80-95% of dividing CD4+ or CD8+ clones were without an attributable naive or memory phenotype. Naive T cells, seemingly more diverse than memory cells, seemed major alloresponse contributors. With siplizumab, mappable alloreactive CD4+ clones averaged 68.8% Treg-derived, versus around 28% in controls. A minor share of alloreactive clones matched unstimulated subsets.

TCRdb's table, derived via immunoSEQ multiplex PCR, lists solely in-frame clones and lacks some. This repertoire shows more than 70,000 clones, about 95% found once; its top ten account for about 18%. V was shortened by 5 bases and J by 7 bases, with 14 bases between the two germline ends. The length of the CDR3 is 13 residues. Looked up from germline, CDR1 is SGHTA and CDR2 is FQGNSA. A word on this clone: Its antigen remains unknown.

The clonotype comes from a human donor in good health. This sequence joins TRBV7-2 and TRBJ1-1, with D perhaps TRBD1 (5 bases). Sequenced input: CD8+ T cells sorted from blood. The CDR3 region is CASSPGIGIEAFF. CDR3 coding DNA: TGTGCCAGCAGCCCAGGGATCGGGATTGAAGCTTTCTTT.